A single TCR beta chain is shown here with its context. The target antigen is unknown. Germline V gene data show CDR1 as SGHDT and CDR2 as YYEEEE. Trimming removed 3 bases from V and 1 base from J; junction bases left unmatched: 3. This CDR3 region has 17 residues. The record originates from a study of cytomegalovirus exposure and HLA in healthy donors. Whole-study findings and limits: Immune exposure information available was restricted to CMV serostatus.

Use of 60 Vbeta and 13 Jbeta primers characterized the PCR. Using immunoSEQ multiplex PCR, the repertoire was profiled, and TCRdb retains in-frame clones only, with some absent. This sample has roughly 200,000 clones, with around 76% found just once. The receptor's source is a man aged 25-45 years in good health and CMV-seronegative. Sequenced material: PBMCs. This rearrangement joins TRBV5-6 to TRBJ2-2, with TRBD2 identical over 13 bases. The CDR3 loop is CASSSGLAGKNTGELFF. In DNA form, the CDR3 reads TGTGCCAGCAGCTCGGGACTAGCGGGAAAGAACACCGGGGAGCTGTTTTTT.